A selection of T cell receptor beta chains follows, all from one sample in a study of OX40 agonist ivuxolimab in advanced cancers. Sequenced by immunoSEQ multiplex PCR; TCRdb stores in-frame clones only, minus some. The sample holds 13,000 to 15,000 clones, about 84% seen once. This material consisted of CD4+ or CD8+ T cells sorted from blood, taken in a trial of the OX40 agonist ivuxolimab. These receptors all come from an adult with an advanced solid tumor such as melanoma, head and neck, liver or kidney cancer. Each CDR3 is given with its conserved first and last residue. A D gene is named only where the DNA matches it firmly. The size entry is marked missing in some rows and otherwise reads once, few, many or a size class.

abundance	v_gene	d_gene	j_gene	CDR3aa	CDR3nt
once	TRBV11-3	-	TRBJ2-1	CASGPRGYNEQFF	TGTGCCAGCGGCCCCCGGGGCTACAATGAGCAGTTCTTC
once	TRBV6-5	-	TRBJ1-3	CASSYFLGSGNTIYF	TGTGCCAGCAGTTACTTCTTGGGCTCTGGAAACACCATATATTTT
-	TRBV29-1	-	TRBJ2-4	CSVDGFPSHKNIQYF	TGCAGCGTTGACGGGTTTCCGTCCCACAAAAACATTCAGTACTTC
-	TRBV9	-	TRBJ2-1	CASSQNRRTTSSEQFF	TGTGCCAGCAGCCAGAATAGGAGGACGACGTCCAGTGAGCAGTTCTTC
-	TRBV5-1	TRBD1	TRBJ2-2	CASSLVGQGADTGELFF	TGCGCCAGCAGCTTGGTCGGTCAGGGGGCGGACACCGGGGAGCTGTTTTTT
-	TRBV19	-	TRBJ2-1	CASSIDPRDFTPYNEQFF	TGTGCCAGTAGTATAGATCCCCGGGACTTTACCCCCTACAATGAGCAGTTCTTC
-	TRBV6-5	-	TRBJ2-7	CASSDDEQYF	TGTGCCAGCAGCGACGACGAGCAGTACTTC
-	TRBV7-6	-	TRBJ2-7	CASSLVGDLYEQYF	TGTGCCAGCAGCTTAGTGGGGGATCTCTACGAGCAGTACTTC
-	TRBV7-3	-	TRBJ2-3	CASSPLSADTQYF	TGTGCCAGCAGCCCTTTATCGGCAGATACGCAGTATTTT
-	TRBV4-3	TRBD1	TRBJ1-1	CASSQDFSDRHTEAFF	TGCGCCAGCAGCCAAGATTTCTCGGACAGGCACACTGAAGCTTTCTTT
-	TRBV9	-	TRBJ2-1	CASSVGREQFF	TGTGCCAGCAGCGTAGGACGGGAGCAGTTCTTC
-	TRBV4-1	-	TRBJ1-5	CASSQVPAGMGQPQHF	TGCGCCAGCAGCCAAGTTCCTGCAGGGATGGGTCAGCCCCAGCATTTT
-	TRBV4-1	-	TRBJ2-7	CASSQVMSGDYEQYF	TGCGCCAGCAGCCAAGTTATGTCTGGAGACTACGAGCAGTACTTC
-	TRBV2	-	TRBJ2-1	CASRGGGGAYNEQFF	TGTGCCAGCAGGGGAGGGGGAGGGGCCTACAATGAGCAGTTCTTC
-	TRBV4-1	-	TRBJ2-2	CASSEHLIGGVDTGELFF	TGCGCCAGCAGTGAGCATCTGATAGGAGGCGTCGACACCGGGGAGCTGTTTTTT
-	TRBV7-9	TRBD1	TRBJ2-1	CASSQAQGYLDEQFF	TGTGCCAGCAGCCAGGCACAGGGGTACCTCGATGAGCAGTTCTTC
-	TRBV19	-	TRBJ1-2	CASSLLTDFYGYTF	TGTGCCAGTAGTTTACTGACAGACTTCTATGGCTACACCTTC
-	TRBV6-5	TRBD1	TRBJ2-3	CASSYRDRGTDTQYF	TGTGCCAGCAGTTACCGGGACAGGGGCACAGATACGCAGTATTTT
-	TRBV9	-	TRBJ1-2	CASSVTPDPNYGYTF	TGTGCCAGCAGCGTAACGCCGGACCCTAACTATGGCTACACCTTC
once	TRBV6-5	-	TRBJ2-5	CASSYMGGGETQYF	TGTGCCAGCAGTTATATGGGGGGAGGAGAGACCCAGTACTTC
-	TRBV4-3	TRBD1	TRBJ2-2	CASSQSRDSYAGELFF	TGCGCCAGCAGCCAAAGCCGGGACAGTTACGCCGGGGAGCTGTTTTTT
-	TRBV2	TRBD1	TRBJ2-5	CASRQQGRETQYF	TGTGCCAGCAGACAACAGGGGAGAGAGACCCAGTACTTC
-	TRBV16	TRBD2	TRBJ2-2	CASSTDSSGRASGELFF	TGTGCCAGCAGCACGGACTCTAGCGGGAGGGCCTCCGGGGAGCTGTTTTTT
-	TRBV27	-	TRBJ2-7	CASSLGQGYFYEQYF	TGTGCCAGCAGTTTAGGTCAGGGGTATTTTTACGAGCAGTACTTC
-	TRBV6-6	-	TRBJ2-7	CASQYEQYF	TGTGCCAGTCAATACGAGCAGTACTTC
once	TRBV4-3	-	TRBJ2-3	CASSQGAGRGTDTQYF	TGCGCCAGCAGCCAAGGCGCGGGCAGGGGCACAGATACGCAGTATTTT
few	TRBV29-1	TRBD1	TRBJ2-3	CSVQYRGGTDTQYF	TGCAGCGTTCAATACAGGGGCGGCACAGATACGCAGTATTTT
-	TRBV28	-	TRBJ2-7	CASSLRAEVAYEQYF	TGTGCTAGCAGTTTAAGGGCAGAAGTTGCCTACGAGCAGTACTTC
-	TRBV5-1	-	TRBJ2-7	CASSLDRGTYEQYF	TGCGCCAGCAGCTTGGATCGGGGGACCTACGAGCAGTACTTC
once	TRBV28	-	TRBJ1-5	CASSLWRTGRNQPQHF	TGTGCCAGCAGTTTATGGAGGACCGGTCGCAATCAGCCCCAGCATTTT
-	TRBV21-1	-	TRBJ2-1	CASSAREWLSSYNEQFF	TGTGCCAGCAGCGCCCGGGAATGGTTGAGCTCCTACAATGAGCAGTTCTTC